These 23 T cell receptor beta chains originate from one sample sequenced in a study of B cell selection in AIRE deficiency. Measured with immunoSEQ multiplex PCR; TCRdb has only the in-frame clones, and not every one. The repertoire consists of about 25,000 clones, with about 96% occurring once and the leading ten covering over 0.2%. The sorted conventional CD4 T cells were gated as CD4+CD127+. Sequenced input: CD4+CD127+ conventional T cells sorted from PBMCs. Every receptor here comes from a human donor in good health.

This chain connects TRBV19 to TRBJ1-6, with 7 bases that match TRBD1. V trimming: 6 bases; J trimming: 6 bases; junction bases outside the gene matches: 5. CDR1 and CDR2 from the germline V gene are LNHDA and SQIVND (reference sequence). The CDR3 has 14 residues. The CDR3 DNA follows: TGTGCCAGTAGGGAGGGACAGCCTAATTCACCCCTCCACTTT. This translates into CASREGQPNSPLHF.

The rearrangement links TRBV28 to TRBJ1-3, with 8 bases identical to TRBD1. The CDR3 totals 16 residues. Per the germline V gene, CDR1 is MDHEN and CDR2 is SYDVKM. V gave up 6 bases and J gave up 3 bases; unmatched junction bases: 10. The DNA of the CDR3 is TGTGCCAGCAGGTCTCCACGTACAGGGGGTGGAAACACCATATATTTT. Its translation: CASRSPRTGGGNTIYF.

This chain joins TRBV28 and TRBJ2-4, with D hard to call. The CDR3 covers 15 residues. Germline assignment: CDR1 MDHEN and CDR2 SYDVKM. V lost 4 bases to trimming and J lost 0 bases, with 10 bases between them. The CDR3 bases are TGTGCCAGCAGTTCCCACCTAGTAGCCAAAAACATTCAGTACTTC. It codes for CASSSHLVAKNIQYF.

The chain employs TRBV2 and TRBJ2-1, with D unresolved. CDR1 and CDR2 (germline): SNHLY, FYNNEI. V lost 4 bases and J 7 bases, leaving 5 bases between the germline ends. This CDR3 is built from 11 residues. Here the CDR3 reads CASSVLNEQFF. The CDR3 DNA reads TGTGCCAGCAGTGTTTTGAATGAGCAGTTCTTC.

This chain uses TRBV28 with TRBJ1-2; TRBD1 is a possible D gene (6 bases). Germline CDR1 reads MDHEN; CDR2 reads SYDVKM. V lost 6 bases, J lost 5 bases, and 19 bases lay in between. The CDR3 has 15 residues. The CDR3 DNA follows: TGTGCCAGCAGACTCGGGAAAGGGGGGCCGTATGGCTACACCTTC. This gives the protein CASRLGKGGPYGYTF.

The CDR3 region is CASSPRQGSDTEAFF. CDR3 nucleotide sequence: TGCGCCAGCAGCCCTCGACAGGGGAGTGACACTGAAGCTTTCTTT. This chain links TRBV5-1 with TRBJ1-1, with 8 bases aligning to TRBD1. The V gene end was trimmed by 4 bases and the J gene end by 3 bases; junction bases not matched to a gene: 8. The CDR3 is 15 residues long. Germline CDR1 is SGHRS and CDR2 is YFSETQ.

This clone appeared once. J is TRBJ1-1 and V is TRBV6-5, with TRBD1 as a possible D gene (5 bases). V was cut by 6 bases and J by 5 bases, with 13 bases left in between. CDR3 length equals 13 residues. Per germline, CDR1 MNHEY and CDR2 SVGAGI. CDR3 region: CASSLGGRTEAFF. The CDR3 DNA is TGTGCCAGCAGCTTGGGGGGGAGGACTGAAGCTTTCTTT.

The DNA for the CDR3 is TGTGCCAGCAGTGAGCGCGCGGGAGTGGGGGAGACCCAGTACTTC. This translates into CASSERAGVGETQYF. The V call is TRBV6-1, the J call TRBJ2-5, with TRBD2 matching over 7 bases. This CDR3 spans 15 amino acids. V dropped 3 bases and J dropped 5; count of bases not matched to a gene: 9. Germline V gives CDR1 MNHNS, CDR2 SASEGT.

The chain couples TRBV6-1 to TRBJ1-2; D gene ambiguous. The germline CDR1 and CDR2 sequences are MNHNS and SASEGT. V was trimmed by 0 bases and J by 5 bases, leaving 19 bases between them. This CDR3 contains 17 residues. The CDR3, as DNA: TGTGCCAGCAGTGAAGCGCCCCCCGGGTCGGCTATGTATGGCTACACCTTC. As protein: CASSEAPPGSAMYGYTF.

J is TRBJ1-6 and V is TRBV27; D gene ambiguous. The CDR3 has 17 residues. The V gene lost 6 bases and the J gene lost 0 bases, with 15 bases spanning the gap. CDR1 and CDR2 (germline): MNHEY, SMNVEV (reference sequence). CDR3: CASRPLSGSSYNSPLHF. CDR3 bases: TGTGCCAGCAGACCACTAAGCGGGAGCTCCTATAATTCACCCCTCCACTTT.

This chain joins TRBV28 and TRBJ1-4; D call uncertain. Trimming shortened V by 6 bases and J by 8 bases, and 10 bases separated the two germline ends. This CDR3 spans 12 amino acids. Germline-derived CDR1 and CDR2 are MDHEN and SYDVKM. The CDR3 DNA is TGTGCCAGCAGGCGGTCCGGAGAAAAACTGTTTTTT. Translated: CASRRSGEKLFF.

This clone showed up just once. The chain combines TRBV14 with TRBJ1-1; TRBD1 aligns across 7 bases. The V segment lost 5 bases and the J segment 0 bases; nucleotides outside the gene matches: 6. Germline lookup yields CDR1 SGHDN and CDR2 FVKESK. The CDR3 covers 15 residues. This chain's CDR3 is CASSKTTGMNTEAFF. In DNA, the CDR3 is TGTGCCAGCAGCAAAACGACAGGGATGAACACTGAAGCTTTCTTT.

The chain uses TRBV28 and TRBJ2-7; 9 positions match TRBD1. V shed 9 bases, J shed 3 bases, and the junction held 9 bases outside the gene matches. From germline, CDR1 is MDHEN and CDR2 SYDVKM. The CDR3 has 14 residues. Here the CDR3 DNA reads TGTGCCAGTAAGGTAGGGACAGGGCTCTACGAGCAGTACTTC. It translates to CASKVGTGLYEQYF.

The chain uses TRBV14 and TRBJ2-5, with unresolved D. Trimming cost V 1 base and J 3 bases, with 9 bases left between them. The CDR3 runs 14 residues. Germline V gene sequence: CDR1 SGHDN, CDR2 FVKESK. CDR3 sequence: CASSQAYREETQYF. CDR3 sequence (DNA): TGTGCCAGCAGCCAAGCGTACCGAGAAGAGACCCAGTACTTC.

The J gene is TRBJ1-1, the V gene TRBV15; no clear D gene. The V end was cut by 1 base, the J end by 1 base, with 4 bases between. The CDR3 is 13 residues long. Per the germline V gene, CDR1 is LNHNV and CDR2 is YYDKDF (reference sequence). CDR3 region: CATSRGQNTEAFF. CDR3 coding DNA: TGTGCCACCAGCAGAGGGCAGAACACTGAAGCTTTCTTT. Full variable domain (outside the CDR3, taken from reference TRBV15 and TRBJ1-1): DAMVIQNPRYQVTQFGKPVTLSCSQTLNHNVMYWYQQKSSQAPKLLFHYYDKDFNNEADTPDNFQSRRPNTSFCFLDIRSPGLGDTAMYLCATSRGQNTEAFFGQGTRLTVV.

The chain has TRBV2 and TRBJ1-6; D unclear. CDR1 is SNHLY and CDR2 is FYNNEI in the germline V gene. The ends were cut back, 7 bases at V and 4 bases at J, with 14 bases in the middle. The CDR3 runs to 15 residues. The CDR3 spells CASTPDRSYNSPLHF. In nucleotides, the CDR3 is TGTGCCAGCACCCCGGACCGTTCTTATAATTCACCCCTCCACTTT.

The genes are TRBV2 and TRBJ1-3; D unresolved. The ends were cut back, 6 bases at V and 0 bases at J, with 12 bases in the middle. This CDR3 region has 15 residues. The germline CDR1 and CDR2 sequences are SNHLY and FYNNEI. In nucleotides, the CDR3 is TGTGCCAGCAGCGACTACTGGGTCTCTGGAAACACCATATATTTT. It translates to CASSDYWVSGNTIYF.

The genes are TRBV18 and TRBJ1-1; no firm D call. Germline loops: CDR1 KGHSH, CDR2 LQKENI. The V end lost 5 bases, the J end lost 0 bases, and 7 bases lay between the germline ends. This CDR3 has 13 amino acids. CDR3: CASSWDMNTEAFF. The CDR3 coding sequence is TGTGCCAGCTCATGGGATATGAACACTGAAGCTTTCTTT.

V is TRBV11-2 and J is TRBJ1-5; the D is unclear. This CDR3 contains 13 residues. V was pared by 1 base and J by 4 bases, with 5 bases between. Per germline, CDR1 SGHAT and CDR2 FQNNGV. CDR3 amino acids: CASSLAHNQPQHF. CDR3 in DNA: TGTGCCAGCAGCTTAGCCCATAATCAGCCCCAGCATTTT. Using reference TRBV11-2 and TRBJ1-5 for the parts outside the CDR3, the full variable domain is EAGVAQSPRYKIIEKRQSVAFWCNPISGHATLYWYQQILGQGPKLLIQFQNNGVVDDSQLPKDRFSAERLKGVDSTLKIQPAKLEDSAVYLCASSLAHNQPQHFGDGTRLSIL.

The chain is built from TRBV27 and TRBJ2-3; D is unresolved. This CDR3 is built from 14 residues. Trimming shortened V by 5 bases and J by 7 bases, and 16 bases separated the two germline ends. Germline-derived CDR1 and CDR2 are MNHEY and SMNVEV (reference sequence). CDR3 in amino acids: CASSPGTPRNTQYF. CDR3 coding DNA: TGTGCCAGCAGTCCCGGCACCCCGCGGAATACGCAGTATTTT.

The genes are TRBV7-9 and TRBJ1-2; D remains unclear. The CDR3 contains 8 residues. Germline values: CDR1 SEHNR, CDR2 FQNEAQ (reference sequence). V was cut by 10 bases and J by 6 bases, with 3 bases left in between. The CDR3 coding sequence is TGTGCCACCGATGGCTACACCTTC. This gives the protein CATDGYTF.

A single count supports this clone. The chain joins TRBV10-2 to TRBJ1-1; D is unresolved. From germline, CDR1 is WSHSY and CDR2 SAAADI. Trimming left V 5 bases short and J 0 bases short, with 13 bases between. There are 15 residues in the CDR3. CDR3 DNA sequence: TGCGCCAGCAGTCAGTACCCCCGTATGAACACTGAAGCTTTCTTT. This sequence encodes CASSQYPRMNTEAFF.

This chain connects TRBV15 to TRBJ2-7; D perhaps matches TRBD2 (5 bases). Germline V gives CDR1 LNHNV, CDR2 YYDKDF (reference sequence). CDR3 length equals 13 residues. V dropped 0 bases and J dropped 4 bases, with 7 bases sitting between them. This CDR3 is CATSRDRGYEQYF. The CDR3 region has the DNA TGTGCCACCAGCAGAGACCGAGGGTACGAGCAGTACTTC.